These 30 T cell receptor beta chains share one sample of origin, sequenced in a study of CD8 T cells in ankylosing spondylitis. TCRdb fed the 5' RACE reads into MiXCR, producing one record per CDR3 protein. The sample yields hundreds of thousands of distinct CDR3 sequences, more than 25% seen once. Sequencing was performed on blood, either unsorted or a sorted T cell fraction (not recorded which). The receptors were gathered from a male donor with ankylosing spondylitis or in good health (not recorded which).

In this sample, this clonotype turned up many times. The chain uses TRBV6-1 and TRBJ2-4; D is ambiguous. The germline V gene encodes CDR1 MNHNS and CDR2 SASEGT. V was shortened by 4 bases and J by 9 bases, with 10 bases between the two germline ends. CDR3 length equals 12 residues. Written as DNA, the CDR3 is TGTGCCAGCAGTGCCGGTCCTGGCATTCAGTACTTC. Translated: CASSAGPGIQYF.

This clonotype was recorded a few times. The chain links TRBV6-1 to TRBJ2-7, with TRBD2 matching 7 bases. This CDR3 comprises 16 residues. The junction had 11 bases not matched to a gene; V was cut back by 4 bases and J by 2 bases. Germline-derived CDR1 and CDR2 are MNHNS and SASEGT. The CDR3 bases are TGTGCCAGCAGTGGACCTCCGGGGGGAGGGGCCTACGAGCAGTACTTC. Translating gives CASSGPPGGGAYEQYF.

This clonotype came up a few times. In nucleotides, the CDR3 is TGTGCCAGCAGCGCGGGGACCTACAATGAGCAGTTCTTC. Protein product: CASSAGTYNEQFF. The chain has TRBV11-3 and TRBJ2-1; D possibly corresponds to TRBD2 (6 bases). CDR1 SGHNT and CDR2 YENEEA come from the germline V gene. Trimming left V 5 bases short and J 2 bases short, with 7 bases between. This CDR3 contains 13 residues. The full variable domain, rest sourced from reference TRBV11-3 and TRBJ2-1, is EAGVVQSPRYKIIEKKQPVAFWCNPISGHNTLYWYLQNLGQGPELLIRYENEEAVDDSQLPKDRFSAERLKGVDSTLKIQPAELGDSAVYLCASSAGTYNEQFFGPGTRLTVL.

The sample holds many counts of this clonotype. The CDR3 nucleotides are TGCGCCAGCAGTCGGATAGCGGGGTCGGGTACAGATACGCAGTATTTT. It yields the protein CASSRIAGSGTDTQYF. The rearrangement uses TRBV5-1 and TRBJ2-3; TRBD2 aligns across 8 bases. The CDR3 sequence is 16 residues long. The germline gives CDR1 SGHRS, CDR2 YFSETQ. V gave up 5 bases and J gave up 3 bases; unmatched junction bases: 11.

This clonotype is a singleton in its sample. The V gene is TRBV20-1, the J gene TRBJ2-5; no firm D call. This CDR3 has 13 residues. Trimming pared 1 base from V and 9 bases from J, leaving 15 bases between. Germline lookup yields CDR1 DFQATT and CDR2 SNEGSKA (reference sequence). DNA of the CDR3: TGCAGTGCTAGAGTGCCAGACGCGTATGCCCAGTACTTC. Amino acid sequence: CSARVPDAYAQYF.

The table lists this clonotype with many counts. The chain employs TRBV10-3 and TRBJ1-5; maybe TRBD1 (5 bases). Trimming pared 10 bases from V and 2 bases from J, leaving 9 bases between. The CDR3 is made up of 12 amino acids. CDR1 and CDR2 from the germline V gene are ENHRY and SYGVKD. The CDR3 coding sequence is TGTGCCACTATGACAGGCAATCAGCCCCAGCATTTT. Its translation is CATMTGNQPQHF.

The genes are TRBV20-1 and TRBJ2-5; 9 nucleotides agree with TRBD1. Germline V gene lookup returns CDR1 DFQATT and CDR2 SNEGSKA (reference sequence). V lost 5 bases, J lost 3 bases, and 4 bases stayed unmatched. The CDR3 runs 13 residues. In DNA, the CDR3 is TGCAGTGCTCAATGGACAGGGGAAGAGACCCAGTACTTC. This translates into CSAQWTGEETQYF.

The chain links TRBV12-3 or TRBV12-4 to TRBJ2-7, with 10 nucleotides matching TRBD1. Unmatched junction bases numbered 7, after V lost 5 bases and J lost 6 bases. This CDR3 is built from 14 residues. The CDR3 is CASSSRDRGSEQYF. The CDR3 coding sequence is TGTGCCAGCAGTAGCAGGGACAGGGGAAGCGAGCAGTACTTC.

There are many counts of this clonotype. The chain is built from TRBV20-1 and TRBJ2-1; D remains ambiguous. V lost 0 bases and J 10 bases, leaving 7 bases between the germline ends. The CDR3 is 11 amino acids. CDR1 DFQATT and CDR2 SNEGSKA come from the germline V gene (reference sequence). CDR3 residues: CSARDIVEQFF. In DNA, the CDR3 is TGCAGTGCTAGAGATATCGTAGAGCAGTTCTTC.

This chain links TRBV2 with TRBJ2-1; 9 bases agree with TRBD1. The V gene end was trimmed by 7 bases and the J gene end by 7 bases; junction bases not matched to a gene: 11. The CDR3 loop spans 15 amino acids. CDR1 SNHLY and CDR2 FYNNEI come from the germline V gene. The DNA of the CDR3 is TGTGCCAGCAATAGGGACAGGGTTTTACAGAATGAGCAGTTCTTC. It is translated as CASNRDRVLQNEQFF. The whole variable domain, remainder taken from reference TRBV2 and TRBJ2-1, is EPEVTQTPSHQVTQMGQEVILRCVPISNHLYFYWYRQILGQKVEFLVSFYNNEISEKSEIFDDQFSVERPDGSNFTLKIRSTKLEDSAMYFCASNRDRVLQNEQFFGPGTRLTVL.

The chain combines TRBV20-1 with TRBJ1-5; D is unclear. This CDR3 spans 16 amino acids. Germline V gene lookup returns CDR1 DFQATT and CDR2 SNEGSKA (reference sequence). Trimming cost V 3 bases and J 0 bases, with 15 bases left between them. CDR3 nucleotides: TGCAGTGCTAGTCGGACGGAACGATATAGCAATCAGCCCCAGCATTTT. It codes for CSASRTERYSNQPQHF.

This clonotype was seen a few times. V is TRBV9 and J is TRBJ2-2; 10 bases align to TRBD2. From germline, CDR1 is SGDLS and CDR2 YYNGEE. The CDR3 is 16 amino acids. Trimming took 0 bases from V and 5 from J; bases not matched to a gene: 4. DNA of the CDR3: TGTGCCAGCAGCGTAGTGGCTAGCGGGAGTACCGGGGAGCTGTTTTTT. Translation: CASSVVASGSTGELFF.

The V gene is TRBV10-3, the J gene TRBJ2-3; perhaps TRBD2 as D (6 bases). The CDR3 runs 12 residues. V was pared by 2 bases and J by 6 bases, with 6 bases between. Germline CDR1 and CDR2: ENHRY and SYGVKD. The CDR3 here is CAISEAGDTQYF. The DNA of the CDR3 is TGTGCCATCAGTGAGGCGGGGGATACGCAGTATTTT.

The CDR3 region is CASSQGRLAGGVTELFF. The CDR3 DNA sequence: TGCGCCAGCAGCCAAGGACGATTGGCGGGAGGGGTGACGGAGCTGTTTTTT. The V call is TRBV4-3, the J call TRBJ2-2; TRBD2 matches 9 bases. Germline assignment: CDR1 LGHNA and CDR2 YSLEER. Germline trimming cut 1 base from V and 10 bases from J; bases unmatched to any gene: 13. The CDR3 length is 17 residues.

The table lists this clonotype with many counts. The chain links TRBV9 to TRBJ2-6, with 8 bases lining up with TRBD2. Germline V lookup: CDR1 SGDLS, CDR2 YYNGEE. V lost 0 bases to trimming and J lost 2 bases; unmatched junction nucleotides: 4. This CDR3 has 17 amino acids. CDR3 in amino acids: CASSVVASGPGANVLTF. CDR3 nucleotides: TGTGCCAGCAGCGTAGTAGCTAGCGGGCCTGGGGCCAACGTCCTGACTTTC. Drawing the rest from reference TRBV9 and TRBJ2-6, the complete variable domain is DSGVTQTPKHLITATGQRVTLRCSPRSGDLSVYWYQQSLDQGLQFLIQYYNGEERAKGNILERFSAQQFPDLHSELNLSSLELGDSALYFCASSVVASGPGANVLTFGAGSRLTVL.

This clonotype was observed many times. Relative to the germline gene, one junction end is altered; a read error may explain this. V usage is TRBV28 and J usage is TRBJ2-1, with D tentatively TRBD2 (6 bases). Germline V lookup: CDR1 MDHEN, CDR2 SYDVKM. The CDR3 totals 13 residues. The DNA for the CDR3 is TGTGCCAGCAGTTCAGGACTACTAGGGACCTTTCACTTC. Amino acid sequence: CASSSGLLGTFHF.

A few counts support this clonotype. The CDR3 DNA sequence: TGTGCCAGCAGTGCCTCAACGGCTGGGGCCAACGTCCTGACTTTC. This encodes CASSASTAGANVLTF. The chain couples TRBV6-4 to TRBJ2-6; D is ambiguous. Trimming left V 4 bases short and J 2 bases short, with 9 bases between. The CDR3 spans 15 residues. Germline assignment: CDR1 MRHNA and CDR2 SNTAGT.

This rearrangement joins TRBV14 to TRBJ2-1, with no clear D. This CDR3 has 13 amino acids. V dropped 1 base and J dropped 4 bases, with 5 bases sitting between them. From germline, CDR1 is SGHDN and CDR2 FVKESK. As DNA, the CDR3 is TGTGCCAGCAGCCAAGCCCGGTACAATGAGCAGTTCTTC. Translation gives CASSQARYNEQFF.

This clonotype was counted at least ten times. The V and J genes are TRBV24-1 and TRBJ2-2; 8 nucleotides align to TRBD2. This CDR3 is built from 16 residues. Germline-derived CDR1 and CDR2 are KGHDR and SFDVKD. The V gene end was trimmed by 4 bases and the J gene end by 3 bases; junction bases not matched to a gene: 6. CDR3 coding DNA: TGTGCCACCAGTGACCCCGGGACTAGGTACACCGGGGAGCTGTTTTTT. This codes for CATSDPGTRYTGELFF.

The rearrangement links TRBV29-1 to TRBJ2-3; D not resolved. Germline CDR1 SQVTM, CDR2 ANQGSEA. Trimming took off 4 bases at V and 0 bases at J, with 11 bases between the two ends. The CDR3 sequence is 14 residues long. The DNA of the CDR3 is TGCAGCGTTGTAGGACGCACTAGCACAGATACGCAGTATTTT. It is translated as CSVVGRTSTDTQYF.

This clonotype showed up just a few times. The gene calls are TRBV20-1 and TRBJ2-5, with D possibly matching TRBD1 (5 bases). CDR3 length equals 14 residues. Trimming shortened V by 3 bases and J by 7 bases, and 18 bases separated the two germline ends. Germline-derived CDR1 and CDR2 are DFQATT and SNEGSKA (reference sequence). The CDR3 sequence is CSARDTTAPGTQYF. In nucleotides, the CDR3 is TGCAGTGCTAGGGACACCACTGCGCCCGGGACCCAGTACTTC.

CDR3 in amino acids: CSVVGQGLNEQFF. DNA of the CDR3: TGCAGCGTTGTAGGTCAGGGTTTGAATGAGCAGTTCTTC. V is TRBV29-1 and J is TRBJ2-1; D is perhaps TRBD1 (5 bases). V lost 4 bases and J lost 7, with 14 bases in between. This CDR3 contains 13 residues. Germline CDR1 and CDR2: SQVTM and ANQGSEA.

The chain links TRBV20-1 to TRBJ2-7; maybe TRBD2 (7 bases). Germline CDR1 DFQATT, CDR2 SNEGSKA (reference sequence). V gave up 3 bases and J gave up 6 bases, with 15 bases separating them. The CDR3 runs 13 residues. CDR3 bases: TGCAGTGCTAGTGGGGGGGCCGTTCGCGAGCAGTACTTC. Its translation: CSASGGAVREQYF.

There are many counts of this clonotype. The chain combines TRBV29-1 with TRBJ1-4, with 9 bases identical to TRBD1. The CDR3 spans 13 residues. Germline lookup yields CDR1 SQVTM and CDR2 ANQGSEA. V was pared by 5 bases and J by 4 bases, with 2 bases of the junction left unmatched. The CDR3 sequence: CSVRGQGNEKLFF. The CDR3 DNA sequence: TGCAGCGTTAGGGGACAGGGTAATGAAAAACTGTTTTTT.

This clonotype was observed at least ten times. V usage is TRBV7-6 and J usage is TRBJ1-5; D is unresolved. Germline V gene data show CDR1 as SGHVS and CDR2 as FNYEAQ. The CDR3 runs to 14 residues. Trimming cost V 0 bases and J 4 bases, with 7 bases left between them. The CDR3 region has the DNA TGTGCCAGCAGCTTAGCGCAAGGAAATCAGCCCCAGCATTTT. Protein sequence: CASSLAQGNQPQHF.

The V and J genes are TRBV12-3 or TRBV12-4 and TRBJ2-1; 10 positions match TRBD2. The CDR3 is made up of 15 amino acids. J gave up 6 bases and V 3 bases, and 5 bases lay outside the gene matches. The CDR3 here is CASSLSLAGANEQFF. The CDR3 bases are TGTGCCAGCAGTTTGTCGCTAGCGGGAGCCAATGAGCAGTTCTTC.

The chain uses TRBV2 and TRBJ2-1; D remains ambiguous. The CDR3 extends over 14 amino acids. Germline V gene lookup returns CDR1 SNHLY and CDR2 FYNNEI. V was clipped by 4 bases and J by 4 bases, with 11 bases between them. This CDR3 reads CASSATKSYNEQFF. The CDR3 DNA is TGTGCCAGCAGTGCCACGAAATCTTACAATGAGCAGTTCTTC.

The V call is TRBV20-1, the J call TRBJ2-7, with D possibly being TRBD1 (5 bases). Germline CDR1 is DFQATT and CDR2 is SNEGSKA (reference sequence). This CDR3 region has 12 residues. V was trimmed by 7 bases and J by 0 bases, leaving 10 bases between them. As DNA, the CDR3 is TGCAGTGGCAGGGAAAGCTCCTACGAGCAGTACTTC. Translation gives CSGRESSYEQYF.

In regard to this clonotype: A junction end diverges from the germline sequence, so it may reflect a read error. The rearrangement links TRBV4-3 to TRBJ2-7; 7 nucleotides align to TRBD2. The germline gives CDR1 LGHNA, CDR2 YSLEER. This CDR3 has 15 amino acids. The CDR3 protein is CASSHGTSEAYQQYF. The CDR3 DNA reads TGCGCCAGCAGCCATGGTACTAGCGAAGCCTACCAGCAGTACTTC.

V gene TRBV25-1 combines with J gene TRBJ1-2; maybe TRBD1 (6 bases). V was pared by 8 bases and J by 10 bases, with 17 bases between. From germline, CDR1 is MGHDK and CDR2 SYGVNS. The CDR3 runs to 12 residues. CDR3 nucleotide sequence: TGTGCCAGCCGCCGGGGGGCTGGTGACTACACCTTC. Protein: CASRRGAGDYTF.